These T cell receptor beta chains were read from a single sample in a study of CD8 T cells in Susac syndrome. TCRdb passed the immunoSEQ multiplex PCR reads through MiXCR, listing each CDR3 protein once. The table has 150,000 or so distinct CDR3 sequences, roughly 94% seen once. Sequencing used CD4+ T cells from PBMCs. The receptor set was obtained from a human donor with Susac syndrome. Both conserved end residues are part of each CDR3. Each record gives: CDR3 protein, CDR3 DNA, V gene, clone size, J gene, D gene. D genes are given only for firm matches. Some rows mark clone size as missing; the rest say once, few, many or name a class of expanded clone.

CDR3: CSAKAGTSLADTQYF
DNA: TGCAGTGCTAAAGCCGGGACTAGCTTGGCAGATACGCAGTATTTT
V: TRBV20-1
size: -
J: TRBJ2-3
D: TRBD2

CDR3: CASSQSDRSEQYF
DNA: TGTGCCAGCAGCCAATCAGATAGGAGCGAGCAGTACTTC
V: TRBV3-1
size: -
J: TRBJ2-7
D: -

CDR3: CASSLRDNSFYEQYF
DNA: TGTGCCAGCAGCCTCCGGGACAACTCTTTCTACGAGCAGTACTTC
V: TRBV7-8
size: -
J: TRBJ2-7
D: -

CDR3: CASSLDRQGITEAFF
DNA: TGTGCCAGCAGCTTAGACCGACAGGGAATCACTGAAGCTTTCTTT
V: TRBV7-2
size: -
J: TRBJ1-1
D: TRBD1

CDR3: CSAIAGTGHNEQFF
DNA: TGCAGTGCGATCGCCGGGACAGGGCACAATGAGCAGTTCTTC
V: TRBV20-1
size: once
J: TRBJ2-1
D: TRBD1

CDR3: CATSRDRVGASNQPQHF
DNA: TGTGCCACCAGCAGAGATCGAGTGGGGGCTAGCAATCAGCCCCAGCATTTT
V: TRBV15
size: -
J: TRBJ1-5
D: -

CDR3: CASSLDAGMNTEAFF
DNA: TGTGCCAGCAGTTTAGACGCCGGCATGAACACTGAAGCTTTCTTT
V: TRBV12-3/TRBV12-4
size: -
J: TRBJ1-1
D: -

CDR3: CSASRQGRNQPQHF
DNA: TGCAGTGCTAGCAGACAGGGGCGCAATCAGCCCCAGCATTTT
V: TRBV20-1
size: -
J: TRBJ1-5
D: TRBD1

CDR3: CSARDPTGPSYEQYF
DNA: TGCAGTGCTAGAGATCCAACAGGGCCCTCCTACGAGCAGTACTTC
V: TRBV20-1
size: -
J: TRBJ2-7
D: -

CDR3: CASSLAGGPNTQYF
DNA: TGTGCCAGCAGCTTAGCGGGGGGTCCCAATACGCAGTATTTT
V: TRBV7-9
size: -
J: TRBJ2-3
D: -

CDR3: CSARAGQKPNNSPLHF
DNA: TGCAGTGCTAGAGCGGGACAGAAACCTAATAATTCACCCCTCCACTTT
V: TRBV20-1
size: once
J: TRBJ1-6
D: TRBD1

CDR3: CAWNRDSSYEQYF
DNA: TGTGCCTGGAACCGGGACAGCTCCTACGAGCAGTACTTC
V: TRBV30
size: once
J: TRBJ2-7
D: TRBD1

CDR3: CASRDTGGGGYTF
DNA: TGTGCCAGCAGAGATACAGGGGGAGGTGGCTACACCTTC
V: TRBV3-1
size: once
J: TRBJ1-2
D: TRBD1

CDR3: CASSQDSRATDTQYF
DNA: TGTGCCAGCAGCCAAGATTCCAGGGCCACAGATACGCAGTATTTT
V: TRBV3-1
size: -
J: TRBJ2-3
D: -

CDR3: CSARLTASMNTEAFF
DNA: TGCAGTGCTAGGTTGACAGCCAGCATGAACACTGAAGCTTTCTTT
V: TRBV20-1
size: -
J: TRBJ1-1
D: -

CDR3: CAIGTSGTDTQYF
DNA: TGTGCCATCGGGACTAGCGGCACAGATACGCAGTATTTT
V: TRBV24-1
size: -
J: TRBJ2-3
D: TRBD2

CDR3: CASGLRGRTDTQYF
DNA: TGTGCTAGTGGTCTCAGGGGAAGGACAGATACGCAGTATTTT
V: TRBV12-5
size: -
J: TRBJ2-3
D: -

CDR3: CSVERGRNEQFF
DNA: TGCAGCGTTGAAAGAGGGCGCAATGAGCAGTTCTTC
V: TRBV29-1
size: -
J: TRBJ2-1
D: -

CDR3: CASTNLENTEAFF
DNA: TGTGCCAGCACCAATTTAGAGAACACTGAAGCTTTCTTT
V: TRBV5-6
size: -
J: TRBJ1-1
D: -

CDR3: CASSTHGGGSSYNEQFF
DNA: TGTGCCAGCAGCACGCACGGCGGGGGGAGCTCCTACAATGAGCAGTTCTTC
V: TRBV7-3
size: -
J: TRBJ2-1
D: TRBD2

CDR3: CASSYRGGGQPQHF
DNA: TGTGCCAGCAGCTACCGGGGGGGAGGTCAGCCCCAGCATTTT
V: TRBV7-2
size: -
J: TRBJ1-5
D: -

CDR3: CSAPRQGGSPLHF
DNA: TGCAGTGCCCCCCGACAGGGAGGTTCACCCCTCCACTTT
V: TRBV20-1
size: -
J: TRBJ1-6
D: TRBD1

CDR3: CASSPFRSEQYF
DNA: TGTGCCAGCAGCCCCTTTAGGAGCGAGCAGTACTTC
V: TRBV7-9
size: -
J: TRBJ2-7
D: -

CDR3: CASSWSGNEKLFF
DNA: TGTGCCAGTAGTTGGAGCGGTAATGAAAAACTGTTTTTT
V: TRBV19
size: -
J: TRBJ1-4
D: -

CDR3: CSVPWDSSYGYTF
DNA: TGCAGCGTCCCTTGGGACAGTTCTTATGGCTACACCTTC
V: TRBV29-1
size: -
J: TRBJ1-2
D: TRBD1

CDR3: CASRPVPGQGVESYEQYF
DNA: TGTGCCAGCAGGCCCGTCCCGGGACAGGGGGTGGAGTCCTACGAGCAGTACTTC
V: TRBV9
size: once
J: TRBJ2-7
D: TRBD1

CDR3: CASSYGGLYTDTQYF
DNA: TGTGCCAGCAGTTACGGGGGACTATACACAGATACGCAGTATTTT
V: TRBV6-5
size: -
J: TRBJ2-3
D: TRBD2

CDR3: CATSRGLAGGSNNEQFF
DNA: TGTGCCACCAGCAGGGGACTAGCGGGAGGTTCAAACAATGAGCAGTTCTTC
V: TRBV15
size: -
J: TRBJ2-1
D: TRBD2

CDR3: CASSLNGNTIYF
DNA: TGTGCCAGCAGCCTTAATGGAAACACCATATATTTT
V: TRBV7-6
size: -
J: TRBJ1-3
D: -

CDR3: CASSEAGYQETQYF
DNA: TGTGCCAGCAGTGAAGCGGGGTACCAAGAGACCCAGTACTTC
V: TRBV2
size: once
J: TRBJ2-5
D: -

CDR3: CATSDSGQGVSGEQFF
DNA: TGTGCCACCAGTGACTCGGGACAGGGGGTATCGGGTGAGCAGTTCTTC
V: TRBV24-1
size: -
J: TRBJ2-1
D: TRBD1

CDR3: CASSPSRSETEAFF
DNA: TGTGCCAGCAGCCCCAGTCGATCAGAGACTGAAGCTTTCTTT
V: TRBV11-2
size: -
J: TRBJ1-1
D: -

CDR3: CAWSAGQGVSSGNTIYF
DNA: TGTGCCTGGAGCGCCGGACAGGGAGTATCCTCTGGAAACACCATATATTTT
V: TRBV30
size: -
J: TRBJ1-3
D: TRBD1

CDR3: CSVVAGLDQPQHF
DNA: TGCAGCGTTGTCGCGGGGTTGGATCAGCCCCAGCATTTT
V: TRBV29-1
size: -
J: TRBJ1-5
D: -

CDR3: CATTRGARDTEAFF
DNA: TGTGCCACTACCCGGGGGGCGAGGGACACTGAAGCTTTCTTT
V: TRBV30
size: once
J: TRBJ1-1
D: -

CDR3: CASSLGTSGSEQYF
DNA: TGTGCCAGCAGCTTAGGGACTAGCGGGAGCGAGCAGTACTTC
V: TRBV7-2
size: -
J: TRBJ2-7
D: TRBD2

CDR3: CASSPAGVYIQYF
DNA: TGTGCCAGCAGCCCCGCAGGGGTTTACATTCAGTACTTC
V: TRBV5-6
size: -
J: TRBJ2-4
D: -

CDR3: CSVSGGASSEQYF
DNA: TGCAGCGTTTCAGGGGGGGCGTCCTCCGAGCAGTACTTC
V: TRBV29-1
size: -
J: TRBJ2-7
D: -

CDR3: CASSQGGGEAFF
DNA: TGTGCCAGCAGCCAAGGGGGAGGGGAAGCTTTCTTT
V: TRBV4-2
size: -
J: TRBJ1-1
D: -

CDR3: CASSPVYSGANVLTF
DNA: TGTGCCAGCAGCCCAGTCTACTCTGGGGCCAACGTCCTGACTTTC
V: TRBV7-2
size: -
J: TRBJ2-6
D: -

CDR3: CASSIRGVNYGYTF
DNA: TGTGCCAGCAGCATCCGGGGAGTTAACTATGGCTACACCTTC
V: TRBV13
size: -
J: TRBJ1-2
D: -

CDR3: CATRGGGKNEQFF
DNA: TGTGCCACAAGGGGAGGGGGAAAGAATGAGCAGTTCTTC
V: TRBV10-3
size: -
J: TRBJ2-1
D: -

CDR3: CASSQDGGNQPQHF
DNA: TGTGCCAGCAGCCAAGACGGCGGGAATCAGCCCCAGCATTTT
V: TRBV3-1
size: few
J: TRBJ1-5
D: -

CDR3: CAWSPGLAGGTEAFF
DNA: TGTGCCTGGAGCCCCGGCCTTGCCGGTGGAACTGAAGCTTTCTTT
V: TRBV30
size: -
J: TRBJ1-1
D: -

CDR3: CAISVVARETQYF
DNA: TGTGCCATCAGTGTGGTAGCGAGAGAGACCCAGTACTTC
V: TRBV10-3
size: -
J: TRBJ2-5
D: -

CDR3: CSASYQGAGQPQHF
DNA: TGCAGTGCTAGCTATCAGGGGGCTGGGCAGCCCCAGCATTTT
V: TRBV20-1
size: -
J: TRBJ1-5
D: TRBD1

CDR3: CASSPDRPYSNQPQHF
DNA: TGTGCCAGCAGTCCAGACAGACCATATAGCAATCAGCCCCAGCATTTT
V: TRBV27
size: -
J: TRBJ1-5
D: -

CDR3: CASLKDSSYNEQFF
DNA: TGCGCCAGCCTGAAGGACAGCTCCTACAATGAGCAGTTCTTC
V: TRBV5-1
size: -
J: TRBJ2-1
D: -

CDR3: CASSSPQAGRPEAFF
DNA: TGTGCCAGCAGCTCACCCCAGGCAGGTCGGCCTGAAGCTTTCTTT
V: TRBV9
size: -
J: TRBJ1-1
D: -

CDR3: CSATTSGDTGELFF
DNA: TGCAGTGCAACGACTAGCGGGGACACCGGGGAGCTGTTTTTT
V: TRBV20-1
size: -
J: TRBJ2-2
D: TRBD2

CDR3: CASSREVAAQYF
DNA: TGTGCCAGCAGCCGGGAGGTAGCGGCGCAGTATTTT
V: TRBV12-3/TRBV12-4
size: -
J: TRBJ2-3
D: TRBD2

CDR3: CSARDRGEYQPQHF
DNA: TGCAGTGCTAGGGACAGGGGGGAGTATCAGCCCCAGCATTTT
V: TRBV20-1
size: -
J: TRBJ1-5
D: TRBD1

CDR3: CSVEEHYEQYF
DNA: TGCAGCGTTGAAGAGCATTACGAGCAGTACTTC
V: TRBV29-1
size: -
J: TRBJ2-7
D: -